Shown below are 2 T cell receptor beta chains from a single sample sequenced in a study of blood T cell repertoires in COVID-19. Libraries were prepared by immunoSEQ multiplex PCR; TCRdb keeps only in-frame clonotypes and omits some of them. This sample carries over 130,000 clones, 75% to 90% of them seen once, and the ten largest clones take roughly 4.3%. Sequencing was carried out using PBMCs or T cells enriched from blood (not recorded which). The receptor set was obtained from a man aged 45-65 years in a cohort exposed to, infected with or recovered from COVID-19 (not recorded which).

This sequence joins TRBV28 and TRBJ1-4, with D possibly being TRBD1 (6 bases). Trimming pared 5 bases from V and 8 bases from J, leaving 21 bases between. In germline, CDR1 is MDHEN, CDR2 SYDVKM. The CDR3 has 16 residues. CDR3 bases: TGTGCCAGCAGTGACCCGAGGGGGGGCGTCGGGGAAAAACTGTTTTTT. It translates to CASSDPRGGVGEKLFF.

The CDR3 DNA is TGTGCCAGTAGCTCCCGACAGACCTACGAGCAGTACTTC. Its translation is CASSSRQTYEQYF. The chain is built from TRBV19 and TRBJ2-7; D may be TRBD1 (5 bases). The germline V and J ends were trimmed by 6 bases and 2 bases, with 11 bases remaining between them. CDR1 and CDR2 from the germline V gene are LNHDA and SQIVND (reference sequence). This CDR3 comprises 13 residues.